This entry lists 23 T cell receptor beta chains sequenced from one sample in a study of shared clonotypes between healthy human individuals. The table came from immunoSEQ multiplex PCR; TCRdb's copy has only in-frame clones and leaves some out. The sample has fewer than 650,000 clones, 70% to 80% seen once; the top ten hold over 10%. Sample: PBMCs. All receptors derive from a woman in her forties in good health. Some clones in this sample may be carry-over from other donors' samples.

CDR3 in amino acids: CASSQPPLGLAGGSGEIETQYF. The CDR3 DNA reads as TGCGCCAGCAGCCAACCCCCCTTGGGACTAGCGGGAGGGTCGGGGGAGATAGAGACCCAGTACTTC. The V call is TRBV4-1, the J call TRBJ2-5, with 16 positions matching TRBD2. This CDR3 is built from 22 residues. Germline-derived CDR1 and CDR2 are MGHRA and YSYEKL. With 2 bases clipped from V and 4 bases from J, the junction kept 19 bases outside the gene matches.

V usage is TRBV7-9 and J usage is TRBJ2-1; 8 positions match TRBD2. The germline V gene has CDR1 SEHNR and CDR2 FQNEAQ (reference sequence). Germline trimming cut 5 bases from V and 10 bases from J; bases unmatched to any gene: 10. The CDR3 is made up of 14 amino acids. CDR3: CASSASGGWLEQFF. Here the CDR3 DNA reads TGTGCCAGCAGCGCGTCGGGAGGGTGGCTGGAGCAGTTCTTC.

This chain joins TRBV19 and TRBJ1-2; TRBD1 agrees at 7 bases. CDR3 size: 13 residues. After removal of 8 bases from V and 7 bases from J, the junction contained 10 bases not matched to a gene. CDR1 and CDR2 (germline): LNHDA, SQIVND (reference sequence). CDR3 nucleotides: TGTGCCAGTGAGGGGGCGCCGATAAGTGGCTACACCTTC. Protein: CASEGAPISGYTF.

The rearrangement links TRBV6-6 to TRBJ1-5; 9 bases fit TRBD1. V shed 6 bases, J shed 5 bases, and the junction held 5 bases outside the gene matches. Germline values: CDR1 MNHNY, CDR2 SVGAGI (reference sequence). This CDR3 has 14 amino acids. The CDR3 here is CASRMTGGDQPQHF. The CDR3 DNA follows: TGTGCCAGCAGAATGACAGGGGGTGATCAGCCCCAGCATTTT.

A few counts support this clone. This chain connects TRBV7-9 to TRBJ2-3, with TRBD2 matching over 11 bases. The germline CDR1 and CDR2 sequences are SEHNR and FQNEAQ (reference sequence). The CDR3 runs 17 residues. Germline trimming cut 4 bases from V and 0 bases from J; bases unmatched to any gene: 6. The CDR3 is CASSSRTSGFSTDTQYF. CDR3 DNA sequence: TGTGCCAGCAGCTCTAGGACTAGCGGGTTTAGCACAGATACGCAGTATTTT.

The count of this clone is one. The CDR3 reads CASSLRGGPGEKLFF. Written as DNA, the CDR3 is TGTGCCAGCAGTTTGAGAGGGGGGCCAGGTGAAAAACTGTTTTTT. This chain joins TRBV27 and TRBJ1-4, with D maybe TRBD1 (6 bases). The CDR3 contains 15 residues. Germline-derived CDR1 and CDR2 are MNHEY and SMNVEV (reference sequence). Trimming left V 3 bases short and J 7 bases short, with 15 bases between.

The gene calls are TRBV25-1 and TRBJ2-7; D gene ambiguous. CDR3 length: 15 amino acids. Trimming cost V 3 bases and J 6 bases, with 18 bases left between them. The germline CDR1 and CDR2 sequences are MGHDK and SYGVNS. The CDR3 DNA reads TGTGCCAGCAGTGATCCCCATATGGAGCCCGGCGAGCAGTACTTC. This sequence encodes CASSDPHMEPGEQYF.

Many counts were recorded for this clone. DNA for the CDR3: TGTGCCAGCAGTACGACCCAAGAGACCCAGTACTTC. As protein: CASSTTQETQYF. The chain couples TRBV6-6 to TRBJ2-5; D remains ambiguous. This CDR3 spans 12 amino acids. Germline CDR1 is MNHNY and CDR2 is SVGAGI (reference sequence). The V gene lost 5 bases and the J gene lost 1 base, with 5 bases spanning the gap.

This clone was counted between two and nine times. The V gene is TRBV4-3, the J gene TRBJ1-1, with TRBD1 identical over 7 bases. Per germline, CDR1 LGHNA and CDR2 YSLEER. The V and J ends lost 3 bases and 2 bases, in that order; junction bases with no gene match: 6. CDR3 length equals 15 residues. This chain's CDR3 is CASSQSDRDNTEAFF. CDR3 in DNA: TGCGCCAGCAGCCAGTCCGACAGGGATAACACTGAAGCTTTCTTT.

This clone is a singleton in its sample. The chain has TRBV5-1 and TRBJ2-3; a weak D match, TRBD2 (5 bases). The length of the CDR3 is 13 residues. The V gene lost 2 bases and the J gene lost 5 bases, with 9 bases spanning the gap. Germline CDR1 SGHRS, CDR2 YFSETQ. CDR3 region: CASSLESGDTQYF. The CDR3 DNA is TGCGCCAGCAGCTTAGAAAGCGGAGATACGCAGTATTTT.

With respect to this clone: Given a much more abundant clone one base away, this may be a read error. Other DNA sequences within the sample encode an identical CDR3. This chain joins TRBV2 and TRBJ1-5, with D uncertain. The germline gives CDR1 SNHLY, CDR2 FYNNEI. The CDR3 totals 14 residues. The CDR3 reads CASTRVALNQPQHF. The CDR3, as DNA: TGTGCCAGCACGAGGGTCGCGCTCAATCAACCCCAGCATTTT.

The CDR3, as DNA: TGTGCCAGTAGTTCGAGCTGGGGACTAGCGGGATTCAATGAGCAGTTCTTC. Its protein product is CASSSSWGLAGFNEQFF. The rearrangement joins TRBV19 to TRBJ2-1; 13 nucleotides match TRBD2. Trimming cost V 5 bases and J 6 bases; bases outside gene matches: 10. CDR3 size: 17 residues. Per the germline V gene, CDR1 is LNHDA and CDR2 is SQIVND (reference sequence).

The rearrangement links TRBV11-3 to TRBJ2-7, with 10 positions matching TRBD2. CDR3 length: 15 amino acids. The germline CDR1 and CDR2 sequences are SGHNT and YENEEA. With V trimmed by 2 bases and J by 7 bases, 8 bases remained unmatched. Here the CDR3 reads CASSLSGRASGEQYF. CDR3 nucleotides: TGTGCCAGCAGCTTAAGCGGGAGGGCCTCTGGTGAGCAGTACTTC.

The chain employs TRBV30 and TRBJ1-5, with a possible D match to TRBD1 (6 bases). Germline values: CDR1 GTSNPN, CDR2 SVGIG (reference sequence). The CDR3 spans 14 residues. Trimming pared 0 bases from V and 3 bases from J, leaving 9 bases between. The CDR3: CAWSVGAINQPQHF. The CDR3 DNA reads TGTGCCTGGAGTGTGGGGGCGATCAATCAGCCCCAGCATTTT.

The chain carries TRBV5-1 and TRBJ2-7; 10 nucleotides agree with TRBD1. Looked up from germline, CDR1 is SGHRS and CDR2 is YFSETQ. The J segment lost 5 bases and the V segment lost 0 bases, leaving 5 bases of the junction unmatched. The CDR3 covers 15 residues. CDR3 nucleotides: TGCGCCAGCAGCTTGGCTCCGGGACAGGGGAACGAGCAGTACTTC. As protein: CASSLAPGQGNEQYF.

This chain connects TRBV30 to TRBJ2-3; D unresolved. Germline CDR1 and CDR2: GTSNPN and SVGIG (reference sequence). The CDR3 runs 14 residues. Trimming removed 5 bases from V and 0 bases from J, with 12 bases in between. CDR3 amino acids: CAWVKGLSTDTQYF. As DNA, the CDR3 is TGTGCCTGGGTAAAGGGCCTCAGCACAGATACGCAGTATTTT.

The chain recombines TRBV4-1 with TRBJ2-3; 10 bases match TRBD2. Trimming took 0 bases from V and 2 from J; bases not matched to a gene: 8. CDR1 MGHRA and CDR2 YSYEKL come from the germline V gene. The CDR3 extends over 18 amino acids. CDR3 DNA: TGCGCCAGCAGCCAAGAATGGGGGACTAGCGAGTCCACAGATACGCAGTATTTT. The encoded protein is CASSQEWGTSESTDTQYF.

The gene calls are TRBV18 and TRBJ1-2; 7 nucleotides match TRBD1. Germline assignment: CDR1 KGHSH and CDR2 LQKENI. The trim removed 4 bases at V and 3 bases at J, leaving 2 bases unmatched. This CDR3 has 13 residues. The CDR3 nucleotides are TGTGCCAGCTCACAGCAGGGGGACTATGGCTACACCTTC. Residues: CASSQQGDYGYTF. Together with reference TRBV18 and TRBJ1-2, the CDR3 gives the full variable domain: NAGVMQNPRHLVRRRGQEARLRCSPMKGHSHVYWYRQLPEEGLKFMVYLQKENIIDESGMPKERFSAEFPKEGPSILRIQQVVRGDSAAYFCASSQQGDYGYTFGSGTRLTVV.

The rearrangement links TRBV14 to TRBJ2-1; 7 bases are shared with TRBD2. With V trimmed by 4 bases and J by 9 bases, 9 bases remained unmatched. The CDR3 runs 14 residues. The germline CDR1 and CDR2 sequences are SGHDN and FVKESK. The CDR3 nucleotides are TGTGCCAGCAGCCCAACCGAGCGGGAAGGTGAGCAGTTCTTC. It codes for CASSPTEREGEQFF.

About this clone: Only one base separates this from a far larger clonotype, so it likely reflects a read error. The chain's CDR3 is CNAYRGNTEAFF. DNA for the CDR3: TGCAACGCCTACCGTGGGAACACTGAAGCTTTCTTT. The V and J genes are TRBV29-1 and TRBJ1-1; D call uncertain. Germline loops: CDR1 SQVTM, CDR2 ANQGSEA. This CDR3 region has 12 residues.

Comment on this clone: A far larger clone differs by one base, so this is likely a read error. Other nucleotide sequences in the sample specify the same CDR3. The chain employs TRBV28 and TRBJ2-7; TRBD2 agrees at 7 bases. The CDR3 consists of 15 residues. J lost 1 base, V lost 6 bases, and 9 bases had no gene match. CDR1 is MDHEN and CDR2 is SYDVKM in the germline V gene. The CDR3 sequence is CASSGLGWVSYEQYF. As DNA, the CDR3 is TGTGCCAGCAGCGGACTAGGGTGGGTTTCCTACGAGCAGTACTTC.

The V gene is TRBV9, the J gene TRBJ1-2, with D perhaps matching TRBD1 (6 bases). CDR3 length equals 13 residues. Germline V CDR1 and CDR2: SGDLS, YYNGEE. The ends were cut back, 0 bases at V and 7 bases at J, with 10 bases in the middle. CDR3 sequence: CASSVGEGVGYTF. DNA of the CDR3: TGTGCCAGCAGCGTAGGGGAGGGGGTTGGCTACACCTTC.

For this clone: This may stem from a read error, because a much larger clone lies one nucleotide away. Additional DNA sequences in this sample encode the identical CDR3. The chain employs TRBV11-2 and TRBJ2-5, with unresolved D. The CDR3 has 12 residues. Deletions cut 0 bases from V and 5 bases from J, with 4 bases between. The V gene's germline CDR1 is SGHAT and CDR2 FQNNGV. In DNA, the CDR3 is TGTGCCAGCAGCTTAGATCGTGAGACCCAGTACTTC. Protein sequence: CASSLDRETQYF.